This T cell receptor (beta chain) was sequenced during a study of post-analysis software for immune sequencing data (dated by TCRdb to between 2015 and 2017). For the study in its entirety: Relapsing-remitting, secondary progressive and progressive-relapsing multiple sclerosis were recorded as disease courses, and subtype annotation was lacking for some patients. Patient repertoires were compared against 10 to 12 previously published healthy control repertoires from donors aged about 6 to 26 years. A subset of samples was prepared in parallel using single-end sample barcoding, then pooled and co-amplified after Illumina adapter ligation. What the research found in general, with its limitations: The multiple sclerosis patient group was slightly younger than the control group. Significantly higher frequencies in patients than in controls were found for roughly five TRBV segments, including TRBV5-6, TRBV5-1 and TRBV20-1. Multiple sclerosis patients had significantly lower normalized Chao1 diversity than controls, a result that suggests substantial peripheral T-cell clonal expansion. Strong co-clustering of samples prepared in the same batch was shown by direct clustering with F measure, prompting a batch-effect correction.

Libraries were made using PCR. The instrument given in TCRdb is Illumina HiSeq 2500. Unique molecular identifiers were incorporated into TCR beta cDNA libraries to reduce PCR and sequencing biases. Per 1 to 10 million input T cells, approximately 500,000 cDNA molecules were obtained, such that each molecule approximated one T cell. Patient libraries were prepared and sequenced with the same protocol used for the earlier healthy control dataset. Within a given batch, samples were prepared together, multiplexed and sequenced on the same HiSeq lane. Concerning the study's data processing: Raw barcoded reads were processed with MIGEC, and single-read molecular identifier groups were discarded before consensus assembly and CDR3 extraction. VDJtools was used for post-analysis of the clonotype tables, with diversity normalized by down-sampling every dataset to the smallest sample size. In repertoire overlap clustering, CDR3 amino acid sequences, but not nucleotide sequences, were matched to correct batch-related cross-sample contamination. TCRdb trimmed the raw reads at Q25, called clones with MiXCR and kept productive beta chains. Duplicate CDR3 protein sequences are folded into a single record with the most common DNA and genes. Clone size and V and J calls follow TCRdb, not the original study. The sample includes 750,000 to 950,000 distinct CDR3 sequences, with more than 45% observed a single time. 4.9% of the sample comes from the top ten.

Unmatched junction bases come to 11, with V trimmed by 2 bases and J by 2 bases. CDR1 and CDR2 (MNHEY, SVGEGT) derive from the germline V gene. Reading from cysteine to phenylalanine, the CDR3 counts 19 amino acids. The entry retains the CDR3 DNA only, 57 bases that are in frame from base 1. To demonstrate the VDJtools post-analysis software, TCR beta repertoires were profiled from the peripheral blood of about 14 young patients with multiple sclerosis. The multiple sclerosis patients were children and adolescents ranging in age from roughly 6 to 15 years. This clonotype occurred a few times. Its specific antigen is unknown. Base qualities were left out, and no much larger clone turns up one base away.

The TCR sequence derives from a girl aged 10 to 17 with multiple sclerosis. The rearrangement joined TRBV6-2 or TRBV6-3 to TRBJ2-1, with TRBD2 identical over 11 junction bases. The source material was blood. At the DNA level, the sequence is TGTGCCAGCAGTTACGGCCCCCGGTTAGCGGGAGGGGCCTACAATGAGCAGTTCTTC. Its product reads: CASSYGPRLAGGAYNEQFF.